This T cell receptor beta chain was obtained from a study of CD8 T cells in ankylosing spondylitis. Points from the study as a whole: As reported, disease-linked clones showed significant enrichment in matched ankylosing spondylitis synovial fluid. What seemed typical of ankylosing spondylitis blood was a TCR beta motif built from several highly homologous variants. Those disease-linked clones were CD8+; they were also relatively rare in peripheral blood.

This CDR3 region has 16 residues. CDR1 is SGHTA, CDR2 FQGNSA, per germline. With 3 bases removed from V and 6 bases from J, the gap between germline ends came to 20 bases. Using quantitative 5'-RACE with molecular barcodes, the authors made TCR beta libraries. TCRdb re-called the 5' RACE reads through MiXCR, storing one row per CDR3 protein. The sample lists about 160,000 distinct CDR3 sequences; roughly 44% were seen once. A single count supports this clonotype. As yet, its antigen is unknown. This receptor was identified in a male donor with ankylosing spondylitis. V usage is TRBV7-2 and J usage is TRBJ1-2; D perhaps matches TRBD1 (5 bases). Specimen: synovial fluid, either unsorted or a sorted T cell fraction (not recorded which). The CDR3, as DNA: TGTGCCAGCAGCTTGGGGCCAGATTTGCCACTACATGGCTACACCTTC. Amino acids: CASSLGPDLPLHGYTF.